This entry lists 14 T cell receptor beta chains sequenced from one sample in a study of control samples from healthy donors and cancer patients. The data were produced by immunoSEQ multiplex PCR, yet TCRdb's version contains in-frame clones alone and is incomplete. The sample lists roughly 25,000 clones, approximately 91% occurring once. Sequencing was performed on PBMCs. The receptors shown here come from a man aged 45-65 years with lung cancer.

The chain links TRBV2 to TRBJ1-2; D may be TRBD1 (5 bases). Germline values: CDR1 SNHLY, CDR2 FYNNEI. CDR3 length: 14 residues. The ends were cut back, 8 bases at V and 4 bases at J, with 17 bases in the middle. For the CDR3, the DNA is TGTGCCAGCGAACCCCCAGGGAGATTCTATGGCTACACCTTC. Residues: CASEPPGRFYGYTF.

This clone appeared a single time. The chain employs TRBV6-6 and TRBJ2-7, with a tentative D call TRBD1 (6 bases). This CDR3 has 15 residues. CDR1 MNHNY and CDR2 SVGAGI come from the germline V gene (reference sequence). V was cut by 6 bases and J by 0 bases, with 15 bases left in between. CDR3 coding DNA: TGTGCCAGCAGCCTCTCCGGGACAAACTCCTACGAGCAGTACTTC. Its protein product is CASSLSGTNSYEQYF.

The chain links TRBV11-2 to TRBJ2-5, with TRBD2 identical over 7 bases. After removal of 0 bases from V and 7 bases from J, the junction contained 8 bases not matched to a gene. Germline V CDR1 and CDR2: SGHAT, FQNNGV. This CDR3 comprises 15 residues. CDR3: CASSLDGSGAGTQYF. CDR3 DNA: TGTGCCAGCAGCTTAGATGGAAGCGGGGCGGGGACCCAGTACTTC. Full variable domain (remainder filled in from reference TRBV11-2 and TRBJ2-5): EAGVAQSPRYKIIEKRQSVAFWCNPISGHATLYWYQQILGQGPKLLIQFQNNGVVDDSQLPKDRFSAERLKGVDSTLKIQPAKLEDSAVYLCASSLDGSGAGTQYFGPGTRLLVL.

The chain links TRBV30 to TRBJ1-5, with D possibly matching TRBD1 (5 bases). CDR1 is GTSNPN and CDR2 is SVGIG in the germline V gene (reference sequence). This CDR3 contains 13 residues. V gave up 5 bases and J gave up 7 bases, with 15 bases separating them. The CDR3 sequence is CAWSEGSWQPQHF. The CDR3 DNA is TGTGCCTGGTCCGAGGGGTCCTGGCAGCCCCAGCATTTT.

The chain is built from TRBV4-3 and TRBJ2-1; 10 bases agree with TRBD2. Losses at the gene ends were 2 bases for V and 3 bases for J; bases not matched to a gene: 4. The CDR3 is 16 amino acids. Germline V CDR1 and CDR2: LGHNA, YSLEER. DNA of the CDR3: TGCGCCAGCAGCCAACTTAGCGGGGGGATCTACAATGAGCAGTTCTTC. This encodes CASSQLSGGIYNEQFF.

This sequence joins TRBV19 and TRBJ1-2; 9 nucleotides agree with TRBD1. The germline V gene encodes CDR1 LNHDA and CDR2 SQIVND (reference sequence). This CDR3 has 14 amino acids. The V segment lost 6 bases and the J segment 2 bases; nucleotides outside the gene matches: 4. CDR3 sequence reads: CASSTTGGNYGYTF. The CDR3 nucleotides are TGTGCCAGTAGCACGACAGGGGGAAACTATGGCTACACCTTC.

This chain joins TRBV19 and TRBJ1-2; D is unclear. V shed 7 bases and J shed 4 bases, with 19 bases lying between them. From germline, CDR1 is LNHDA and CDR2 SQIVND (reference sequence). CDR3 length: 15 residues. CDR3 sequence: CASTKDLDGSYGYTF. The CDR3 DNA reads TGTGCCAGTACGAAAGATTTGGACGGCAGCTATGGCTACACCTTC.

V and J are TRBV4-3 and TRBJ1-2, with D possibly being TRBD1 (6 bases). Germline V CDR1 and CDR2: LGHNA, YSLEER. Trimming removed 0 bases from V and 5 bases from J, with 10 bases in between. This CDR3 region has 14 residues. The CDR3 reads CASSQDTGAYGYTF. The DNA of the CDR3 is TGCGCCAGCAGCCAAGATACGGGGGCTTATGGCTACACCTTC.

In its sample, this clone was seen once. The chain uses TRBV5-6 and TRBJ2-7; 7 nucleotides line up with TRBD1. Per germline, CDR1 SGHDT and CDR2 YYEEEE. V shed 4 bases and J 2 bases; nucleotides not matched to a gene: 6. CDR3 length equals 14 residues. Here the CDR3 reads CASSTGTATYEQYF. The CDR3 DNA sequence: TGTGCCAGCAGCACCGGGACAGCAACCTACGAGCAGTACTTC.

This clone appeared a single time. This chain joins TRBV3-1 (or the pseudogene TRBV3-2) and TRBJ2-7; the D gene could be TRBD1 or TRBD2 (7 bases each). V was shortened by 1 base and J by 0 bases, with 25 bases between the two germline ends. This CDR3 contains 20 residues. Germline CDR1 and CDR2: LGHDT and YNNKEL (reference sequence). CDR3 residues: CASSQGVGSGGGGLSYEQYF. The CDR3 DNA follows: TGTGCCAGCAGCCAAGGGGTTGGGTCGGGGGGAGGGGGCCTCTCCTACGAGCAGTACTTC.

In regard to this clone: In the same sample, other DNA sequences code for this CDR3. CDR3 DNA: TGTGCCAGCAGTTTATATGGAGATACGCAGTATTTT. This codes for CASSLYGDTQYF. V usage is TRBV27 and J usage is TRBJ2-3; D remains ambiguous. The germline V and J ends were trimmed by 1 base and 5 bases, with 4 bases remaining between them. Germline assignment: CDR1 MNHEY and CDR2 SMNVEV (reference sequence). The CDR3 runs 12 residues.

This clone was seen a single time. The V and J genes are TRBV5-1 and TRBJ2-7, with D perhaps matching TRBD1 (8 bases). Germline lookup yields CDR1 SGHRS and CDR2 YFSETQ. Trimming shortened V by 0 bases and J by 4 bases, and 17 bases separated the two germline ends. The CDR3 length is 16 residues. As DNA, the CDR3 is TGCGCCAGCAGCTTGGCAGGGGGCGGGGGCGGATACGAGCAGTACTTC. It encodes CASSLAGGGGGYEQYF.

This chain uses TRBV7-9 with TRBJ1-4; D gene ambiguous. Trimming left V 1 base short and J 4 bases short, with 7 bases between. The germline V gene encodes CDR1 SEHNR and CDR2 FQNEAQ (reference sequence). CDR3 length equals 14 residues. CDR3 sequence reads: CASSLDAYNEKLFF. The CDR3 nucleotides are TGTGCCAGCAGCTTAGACGCCTATAATGAAAAACTGTTTTTT.

The table lists this clone with a count of one. CDR3 sequence reads: CASSLGAENTEAFF. The CDR3 DNA sequence: TGTGCCAGCAGCTTAGGGGCCGAGAACACTGAAGCTTTCTTT. This chain connects TRBV7-9 to TRBJ1-1; D gene uncertain. The length of the CDR3 is 14 residues. Germline CDR1 reads SEHNR; CDR2 reads FQNEAQ (reference sequence). V shed 1 base and J shed 1 base, with 7 bases lying between them.